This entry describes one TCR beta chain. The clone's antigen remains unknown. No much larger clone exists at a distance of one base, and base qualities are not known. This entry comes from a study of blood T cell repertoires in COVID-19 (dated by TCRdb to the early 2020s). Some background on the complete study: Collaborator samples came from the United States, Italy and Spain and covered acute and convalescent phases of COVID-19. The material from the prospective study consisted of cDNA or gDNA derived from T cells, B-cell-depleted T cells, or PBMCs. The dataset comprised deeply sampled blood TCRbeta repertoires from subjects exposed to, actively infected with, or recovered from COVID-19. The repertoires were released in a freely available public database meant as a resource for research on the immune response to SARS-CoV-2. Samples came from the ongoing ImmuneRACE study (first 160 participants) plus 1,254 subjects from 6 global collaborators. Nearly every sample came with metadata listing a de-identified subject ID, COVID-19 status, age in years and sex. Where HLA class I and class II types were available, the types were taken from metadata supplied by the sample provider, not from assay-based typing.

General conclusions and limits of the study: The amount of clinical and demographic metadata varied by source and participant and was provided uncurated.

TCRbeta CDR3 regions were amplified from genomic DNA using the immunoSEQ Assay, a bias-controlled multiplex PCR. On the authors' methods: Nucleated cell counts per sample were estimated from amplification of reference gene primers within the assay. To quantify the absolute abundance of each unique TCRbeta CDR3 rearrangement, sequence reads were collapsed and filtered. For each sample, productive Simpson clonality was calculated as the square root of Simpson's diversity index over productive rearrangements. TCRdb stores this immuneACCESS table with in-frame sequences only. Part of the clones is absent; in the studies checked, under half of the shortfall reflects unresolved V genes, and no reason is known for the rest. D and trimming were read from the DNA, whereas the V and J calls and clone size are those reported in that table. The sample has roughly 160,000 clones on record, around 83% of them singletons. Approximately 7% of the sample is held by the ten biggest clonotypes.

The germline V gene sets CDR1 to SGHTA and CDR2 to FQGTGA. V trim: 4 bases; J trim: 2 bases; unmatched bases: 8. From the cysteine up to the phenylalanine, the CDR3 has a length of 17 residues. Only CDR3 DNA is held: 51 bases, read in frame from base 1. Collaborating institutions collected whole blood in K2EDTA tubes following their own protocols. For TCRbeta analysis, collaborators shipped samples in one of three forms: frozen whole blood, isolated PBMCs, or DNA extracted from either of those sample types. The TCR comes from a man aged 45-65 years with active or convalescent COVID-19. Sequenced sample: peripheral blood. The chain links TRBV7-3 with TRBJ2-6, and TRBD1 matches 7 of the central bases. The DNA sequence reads TGTGCCAGCAGCTCCTCCCCAGGGACAGCTGGGGCCAACGTCCTGACTTTC. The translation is CASSSSPGTAGANVLTF.